The 24 T cell receptor beta chains in this list originate from one sample, sequenced in a study of PD-1 blockade in classical Hodgkin lymphoma. Noted time point: newly diagnosed, previously untreated cHL patient sample. Assay: immunoSEQ multiplex PCR; the TCRdb copy retains only in-frame clones and omits some. The table includes under 80,000 clones, over 90% detected once. Input material: peripheral blood mononuclear cells (PBMCs). The receptors derive from a human donor with classical Hodgkin lymphoma.

This clone was observed a single time. The rearrangement uses TRBV5-1 and TRBJ1-6, with D maybe TRBD1 (6 bases). CDR3 length: 14 amino acids. From germline, CDR1 is SGHRS and CDR2 YFSETQ. V lost 5 bases, J lost 9 bases, and 15 bases lay in between. The CDR3 region has the DNA TGCGCCAGCAGATTAGGGGACACCTCTTCACCCCTCCACTTT. Its translation is CASRLGDTSSPLHF.

This sequence joins TRBV28 and TRBJ2-7; 7 bases align to TRBD1. The CDR3 sequence is 13 residues long. The germline CDR1 and CDR2 sequences are MDHEN and SYDVKM. The J segment lost 3 bases and the V segment lost 7 bases, leaving 6 bases of the junction unmatched. The CDR3 DNA reads as TGTGCCAGCATCCGACAGGGAGTCTACGAGCAGTACTTC. Encoded protein: CASIRQGVYEQYF.

This sequence joins TRBV9 and TRBJ2-7, with 9 bases matching TRBD1. The CDR3 length is 16 residues. After removal of 0 bases from V and 4 bases from J, the junction contained 8 bases not matched to a gene. Germline lookup yields CDR1 SGDLS and CDR2 YYNGEE. The CDR3 DNA follows: TGTGCCAGCAGCGTAGACGCGGGACAGGGATTGTACGAGCAGTACTTC. Translating gives CASSVDAGQGLYEQYF.

The V and J genes are TRBV7-9 and TRBJ1-1; TRBD1 might be the D (5 bases). V was pared by 8 bases and J by 5 bases, with 15 bases between. This CDR3 spans 13 amino acids. Germline lookup yields CDR1 SEHNR and CDR2 FQNEAQ (reference sequence). CDR3 in amino acids: CASRQGSGTEAFF. CDR3 nucleotides: TGTGCCAGCCGCCAGGGTTCGGGGACTGAAGCTTTCTTT.

V gene TRBV5-1 combines with J gene TRBJ1-4, with D unclear. Germline V CDR1 and CDR2: SGHRS, YFSETQ. The CDR3 is made up of 14 amino acids. V was trimmed by 4 bases and J by 3 bases, leaving 10 bases between them. This chain's CDR3 is CASSQGEANEKLFF. In DNA, the CDR3 is TGCGCCAGCAGCCAAGGCGAGGCTAATGAAAAACTGTTTTTT.

V gene TRBV7-2 combines with J gene TRBJ2-7; 11 bases are a match to TRBD2. Germline V lookup: CDR1 SGHTA, CDR2 FQGNSA. Trimming removed 5 bases from V and 7 bases from J; junction bases left unmatched: 10. This CDR3 region has 15 residues. CDR3 region: CASSQGLAEGLEQYF. The CDR3 DNA reads TGTGCCAGCAGCCAGGGACTAGCGGAGGGGTTGGAGCAGTACTTC.

In nucleotides, the CDR3 is TGTGCCAGCATGCTGGGGACAGGGAGCTACGAGCAGTACTTC. It specifies CASMLGTGSYEQYF. The rearrangement uses TRBV2 and TRBJ2-7; TRBD1 matches 9 bases. With V trimmed by 7 bases and J by 3 bases, 7 bases remained unmatched. This CDR3 spans 14 amino acids. The germline CDR1 and CDR2 sequences are SNHLY and FYNNEI.

V gene TRBV28 combines with J gene TRBJ1-5; D uncertain. Trimming pared 7 bases from V and 0 bases from J, leaving 10 bases between. This CDR3 spans 14 amino acids. Germline CDR1 and CDR2: MDHEN and SYDVKM. This CDR3 reads CASIGSDSNQPQHF. In DNA form, the CDR3 reads TGTGCCAGCATTGGATCGGATAGCAATCAGCCCCAGCATTTT.

This rearrangement joins TRBV6-1 to TRBJ1-5, with D maybe TRBD1 (6 bases). Trimming took 5 bases from V and 3 from J, leaving 11 bases between them. Germline V gene lookup returns CDR1 MNHNS and CDR2 SASEGT. This CDR3 spans 14 amino acids. The CDR3 DNA is TGTGCCAGCAGTAGGACAGACCTCAATCAGCCCCAGCATTTT. Translated: CASSRTDLNQPQHF.

In this sample, this clone turned up once. CDR3 region: CASNPRAVSYEQYF. The CDR3 DNA reads TGTGCCAGCAATCCCAGGGCGGTCTCCTACGAGCAGTACTTC. V is TRBV2 and J is TRBJ2-7, with D possibly being TRBD1 (5 bases). Germline CDR1 reads SNHLY; CDR2 reads FYNNEI. V lost 7 bases, J lost 0 bases, and 13 bases lay in between. The CDR3 contains 14 residues. Full variable domain (outside the CDR3, taken from reference TRBV2 and TRBJ2-7): EPEVTQTPSHQVTQMGQEVILRCVPISNHLYFYWYRQILGQKVEFLVSFYNNEISEKSEIFDDQFSVERPDGSNFTLKIRSTKLEDSAMYFCASNPRAVSYEQYFGPGTRLTVT.

This clone was detected only once. The chain joins TRBV19 to TRBJ1-5; 7 nucleotides match TRBD1. CDR1 and CDR2 (germline): LNHDA, SQIVND (reference sequence). Germline trimming cut 9 bases from V and 5 bases from J; bases unmatched to any gene: 10. The CDR3 consists of 14 residues. CDR3 DNA: TGTGCCAGCGAAAGGATCGGGACAGATCAGCCCCAGCATTTT. Protein: CASERIGTDQPQHF.

The rearrangement links TRBV5-1 to TRBJ2-7; 9 bases are a match to TRBD1. CDR3 size: 14 residues. V shed 1 base and J 6 bases; nucleotides not matched to a gene: 5. Germline CDR1 and CDR2: SGHRS and YFSETQ. In DNA form, the CDR3 reads TGCGCCAGCAGCTTGAAGGGACAGGGAGTCGAGCAGTACTTC. Translated: CASSLKGQGVEQYF.

This chain connects TRBV2 to TRBJ1-2; 10 bases align to TRBD1. Germline V gene data show CDR1 as SNHLY and CDR2 as FYNNEI. The CDR3 loop spans 15 amino acids. V shed 6 bases, J shed 5 bases, and the junction held 9 bases outside the gene matches. In nucleotides, the CDR3 is TGTGCCAGCAGCCTGGACAGGGGGACCTTTTATGGCTACACCTTC. This codes for CASSLDRGTFYGYTF.

This sequence joins TRBV5-1 and TRBJ2-7; possibly TRBD1 for D (5 bases). The germline gives CDR1 SGHRS, CDR2 YFSETQ. The germline V and J ends were trimmed by 0 bases and 5 bases, with 12 bases remaining between them. CDR3 length equals 14 residues. DNA of the CDR3: TGCGCCAGCAGCTTGGGCCAGGGTGTCCACGAGCAGTACTTC. Its protein is CASSLGQGVHEQYF. Drawing the rest from reference TRBV5-1 and TRBJ2-7, the complete variable domain is KAGVTQTPRYLIKTRGQQVTLSCSPISGHRSVSWYQQTPGQGLQFLFEYFSETQRNKGNFPGRFSGRQFSNSRSEMNVSTLELGDSALYLCASSLGQGVHEQYFGPGTRLTVT.

Of note for this clone: Mismatch with germline at one junction end may stem from a read error. The chain combines TRBV6-1 with TRBJ1-2, with D unclear. CDR3 size: 14 residues. Germline loops: CDR1 MNHNS, CDR2 SASEGT. The DNA for the CDR3 is TGTGCCAGCAGTGAAGCGCCCGGGAGCTATAGCTACACCTTC. Translation: CASSEAPGSYSYTF.

The V and J genes are TRBV28 and TRBJ2-1; possible D gene TRBD2, 6 bases. CDR1 and CDR2 (germline): MDHEN, SYDVKM. Trimming stripped 2 bases from V and 4 bases from J, with 12 bases between. The CDR3 is 15 amino acids. The DNA of the CDR3 is TGTGCCAGCAGTTTACTAGAGCGGGTTTACAATGAGCAGTTCTTC. Its translation: CASSLLERVYNEQFF.

This clone was recorded once. V gene TRBV9 combines with J gene TRBJ1-2; no clear D. The V gene's germline CDR1 is SGDLS and CDR2 YYNGEE. Trimming left V 0 bases short and J 0 bases short, with 9 bases between. The CDR3 sequence is 15 residues long. DNA for the CDR3: TGTGCCAGCAGCGTAGATCTAGAGTCTAACTATGGCTACACCTTC. Its translation: CASSVDLESNYGYTF.

The V gene is TRBV7-2, the J gene TRBJ1-2, with a weak D call TRBD1 (6 bases). The length of the CDR3 is 14 residues. The V end lost 5 bases, the J end lost 6 bases, and 16 bases lay between the germline ends. The germline CDR1 and CDR2 sequences are SGHTA and FQGNSA. The DNA of the CDR3 is TGTGCCAGCAGCCGCGAGGTAGGGGGGAATGGCTACACCTTC. Encoded protein: CASSREVGGNGYTF. Looking up the rest from reference TRBV7-2 and TRBJ1-2 gives the full variable domain: GAGVSQSPSNKVTEKGKDVELRCDPISGHTALYWYRQSLGQGLEFLIYFQGNSAPDKSGLPSDRFSAERTGGSVSTLTIQRTQQEDSAVYLCASSREVGGNGYTFGSGTRLTVV.

V gene TRBV18 combines with J gene TRBJ2-7; the D gene is possibly TRBD2 (6 bases). CDR1 is KGHSH and CDR2 is LQKENI in the germline V gene. V lost 0 bases and J 7 bases, leaving 7 bases between the germline ends. This CDR3 has 12 amino acids. In DNA form, the CDR3 reads TGTGCCAGCTCACCACCGGCGGGAGAGCAGTACTTC. This encodes CASSPPAGEQYF.

The chain combines TRBV6-1 with TRBJ2-3; no reliable D call. This CDR3 is built from 13 residues. V dropped 6 bases and J dropped 2 bases, with 9 bases sitting between them. CDR1 is MNHNS, CDR2 SASEGT, per germline. The CDR3 coding sequence is TGTGCCAGCAGCCTTGGGAACACAGATACGCAGTATTTT. This translates into CASSLGNTDTQYF.

CDR3 DNA sequence: TGTGCCAGCAGTGACTTCAACAGGGGTGGCAATCAGCCCCAGCATTTT. Its protein is CASSDFNRGGNQPQHF. The chain employs TRBV7-9 and TRBJ1-5; 7 bases align to TRBD1. The CDR3 length is 16 residues. The germline V gene encodes CDR1 SEHNR and CDR2 FQNEAQ (reference sequence). The V and J ends lost 6 bases and 2 bases, in that order; junction bases with no gene match: 10.

V is TRBV6-6 and J is TRBJ2-5; perhaps D is TRBD1 or TRBD2 (6 bases each). V was cut by 7 bases and J by 4 bases, with 19 bases left in between. CDR3 length: 15 amino acids. Germline V lookup: CDR1 MNHNY, CDR2 SVGAGI (reference sequence). CDR3 DNA: TGTGCCAGCACCAAAACAGGGCTGGAGGGAGAGACCCAGTACTTC. Residues: CASTKTGLEGETQYF.

The gene calls are TRBV2 and TRBJ2-5; either TRBD1 or TRBD2 may supply D (5 bases each). Trimming left V 6 bases short and J 4 bases short, with 12 bases between. Germline CDR1 is SNHLY and CDR2 is FYNNEI. The CDR3 length is 13 residues. The CDR3 nucleotides are TGTGCCAGCAGCCGGGACGCGGGAGAGACCCAGTACTTC. It encodes CASSRDAGETQYF.

As to this clone: The sample holds other DNA sequences that translate to the same CDR3. The chain joins TRBV4-1 to TRBJ1-1, with D perhaps TRBD1 (5 bases). With 4 bases removed from V and 2 bases from J, the gap between germline ends came to 11 bases. Germline V gene lookup returns CDR1 MGHRA and CDR2 YSYEKL. The CDR3 runs 14 residues. Written as DNA, the CDR3 is TGCGCCAGCAGCCCTCGTAGGGACAACACTGAAGCTTTCTTT. Translating it yields CASSPRRDNTEAFF.